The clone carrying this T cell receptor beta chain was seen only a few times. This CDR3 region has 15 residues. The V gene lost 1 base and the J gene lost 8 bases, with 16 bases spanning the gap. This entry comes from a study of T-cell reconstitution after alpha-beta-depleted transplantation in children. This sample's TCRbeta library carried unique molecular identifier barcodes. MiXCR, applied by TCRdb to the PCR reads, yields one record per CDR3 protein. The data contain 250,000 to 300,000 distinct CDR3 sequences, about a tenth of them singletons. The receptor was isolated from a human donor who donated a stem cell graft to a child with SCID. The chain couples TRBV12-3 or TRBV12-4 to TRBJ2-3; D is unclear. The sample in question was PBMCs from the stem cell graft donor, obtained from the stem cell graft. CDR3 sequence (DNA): TGTGCCAGCAGTTTAGGGGGTTTAGGTGGTGGTACGCAGTATTTT. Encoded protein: CASSLGGLGGGTQYF.